A selection of T cell receptor beta chains follows, all from one sample in a study of T cell repertoires in cytomegalovirus infection. TCRdb re-called the reads through MiXCR, storing one row per CDR3 protein. Among some 940,000 distinct CDR3 sequences listed, about 33% were seen once. These receptors' antigens are unknown. Specimen: cultured CD8+ T cells from PBMCs, collected from culture after CMV antigen stimulation. The origin of the receptors is a human donor in good health (CMV status not recorded). Some clones in this sample may be carry-over from other donors' samples. CDR3s include the opening cysteine and the closing phenylalanine or tryptophan.

V: TRBV7-9
length: 17
J: TRBJ2-3
CDR3: CASSPEGLAGGQDTQYF

V: TRBV10-3
length: 13
J: TRBJ1-1
CDR3: CAIRTGGITEAFF

V: TRBV19
length: 18
J: TRBJ2-2
CDR3: CASSPPGAALRATGELFF

V: TRBV24-1
length: 18
J: TRBJ2-3
CDR3: CATSDRRTGGVSTDTQYF

V: TRBV10-3
length: 15
J: TRBJ2-7
CDR3: CATLLAGRDSYEQYF

V: TRBV4-1
length: 16
J: TRBJ2-1
CDR3: CASSQGLAGGQIEQFF

V: TRBV10-3
length: 15
J: TRBJ2-1
CDR3: CAISRTGQGDNEQFF

V: TRBV28
length: 15
J: TRBJ1-2
CDR3: CASSFPDPSLDGYTF

V: TRBV12-5
length: 18
J: TRBJ1-5
CDR3: CASGLAHFRDRAGQPQHF

V: TRBV20-1
length: 12
J: TRBJ1-1
CDR3: CSAEYRWTEAFF

V: TRBV10-3
length: 14
J: TRBJ1-2
CDR3: CAIRSGPLNYGYTF

V: TRBV18
length: 18
J: TRBJ1-1
CDR3: CASSLTAQLEVRNTEAFF

V: TRBV7-6
length: 16
J: TRBJ2-5
CDR3: CASSFGPRVYQETQYF

V: TRBV19
length: 15
J: TRBJ1-1
CDR3: CASSISSWGNTEAFF

V: TRBV14
length: 15
J: TRBJ2-1
CDR3: CASSPQGPAYNEQFF

V: TRBV7-9
length: 15
J: TRBJ2-1
CDR3: CASRFGLAERNEQFF

V: TRBV7-6
length: 16
J: TRBJ2-1
CDR3: CASTLGMMGPDNEQFF

V: TRBV6-5
length: 13
J: TRBJ1-1
CDR3: CASSYRAATEAFF

V: TRBV6-6
length: 15
J: TRBJ1-2
CDR3: CASSSVPDGSGGYTF

V: TRBV12-3/TRBV12-4
length: 14
J: TRBJ1-1
CDR3: CASSLGQGAIEAFF

V: TRBV6-2/TRBV6-3
length: 16
J: TRBJ2-7
CDR3: CASSPFLTDPQGEQYF

V: TRBV4-1
length: 15
J: TRBJ2-7
CDR3: CASSQDALAGYEQYF

V: TRBV28
length: 16
J: TRBJ1-5
CDR3: CASSPDPGGNYQPQHF

V: TRBV24-1
length: 16
J: TRBJ2-2
CDR3: CATSDLRTGETGELFF

V: TRBV12-3/TRBV12-4
length: 14
J: TRBJ2-1
CDR3: CASNLLGSYNEQFF

V: TRBV7-9
length: 14
J: TRBJ1-2
CDR3: CASSLVGDHYGYTF

V: TRBV7-9
length: 13
J: TRBJ2-4
CDR3: CASSLDRENIQYF

V: TRBV12-3/TRBV12-4
length: 13
J: TRBJ1-1
CDR3: CASRKEDYTEAFF

V: TRBV7-9
length: 18
J: TRBJ2-5
CDR3: CASSPLAGDRVEGETQYF

V: TRBV7-9
length: 15
J: TRBJ2-2
CDR3: CASSLERQGAGELFF

V: TRBV27
length: 14
J: TRBJ2-1
CDR3: CASSPNFRGNEQFF

V: TRBV28
length: 16
J: TRBJ2-3
CDR3: CASSLERDRITDTQYF

V: TRBV15
length: 19
J: TRBJ2-6
CDR3: CATSRSLGGGGAGANVLTF

V: TRBV28
length: 18
J: TRBJ2-1
CDR3: CASSSLTSGGAAYNEQFF

V: TRBV7-2
length: 15
J: TRBJ2-5
CDR3: CASSLISGGTKTQYF

V: TRBV19
length: 15
J: TRBJ2-3
CDR3: CVSSTLGGVTDTQYF

V: TRBV6-6
length: 14
J: TRBJ2-1
CDR3: CASSLSYGVNEQFF

V: TRBV7-6
length: 13
J: TRBJ2-5
CDR3: CASSGQRQETQYF

V: TRBV5-5
length: 16
J: TRBJ2-7
CDR3: CASHLRGTGYSYEQYF

V: TRBV6-2/TRBV6-3
length: 16
J: TRBJ2-5
CDR3: CASSYIGGGLRETQYF

V: TRBV6-6
length: 18
J: TRBJ2-2
CDR3: CASSYPPDGGANTGELFF

V: TRBV7-9
length: 12
J: TRBJ1-1
CDR3: CASSAGATEAFF

V: TRBV19
length: 13
J: TRBJ2-1
CDR3: CASSILGRDEQFF

V: TRBV7-9
length: 14
J: TRBJ1-5
CDR3: CASSSITGPQPQHF

V: TRBV6-6
length: 16
J: TRBJ2-2
CDR3: CASSYPTDRGPGELFF

V: TRBV25-1
length: 12
J: TRBJ1-1
CDR3: CASGWDSSEAFF

V: TRBV14
length: 15
J: TRBJ2-4
CDR3: CASSRDSLAKNIQYF

V: TRBV12-3/TRBV12-4
length: 13
J: TRBJ1-2
CDR3: CASSPGHSYGYTF

V: TRBV7-2
length: 16
J: TRBJ2-1
CDR3: CASSSLQGVGYNEQFF